Each of the 32 T cell receptor beta chains below was sequenced from the same sample in a study of T cells after yellow fever vaccination. MiXCR, run by TCRdb on the 5' RACE reads, gives a single entry per CDR3 protein. The table has 300,000 or so distinct CDR3 sequences, 6.5% to 8.5% seen once. The sample was PBMCs, taken 35 to 50 days after the first yellow fever vaccination. These receptors all come from a man aged 18 to 35 who received the YFV17D yellow fever vaccine.

This clonotype was seen at least ten times. The chain is built from TRBV4-1 and TRBJ2-3; TRBD1 agrees at 9 bases. CDR3 length equals 14 residues. Germline values: CDR1 MGHRA, CDR2 YSYEKL. The ends lost 4 bases at V and 3 bases at J; junction bases unmatched: 2. In DNA, the CDR3 is TGCGCCAGCAGCCCCGGGACAGGGACAGATACGCAGTATTTT. It translates to CASSPGTGTDTQYF.

CDR3 bases: TGTGCCAGCTTTGGGGGGCGGACCTGGAACTATGGCTACACCTTC. This sequence encodes CASFGGRTWNYGYTF. This sequence joins TRBV7-9 and TRBJ1-2; possibly TRBD1 for D (6 bases). Germline loops: CDR1 SEHNR, CDR2 FQNEAQ (reference sequence). The length of the CDR3 is 15 residues. Trimming removed 8 bases from V and 2 bases from J, with 18 bases in between.

The chain is built from TRBV3-1 and TRBJ1-1; D ambiguous. Germline V gene lookup returns CDR1 LGHDT and CDR2 YNNKEL (reference sequence). The V end lost 1 base, the J end lost 5 bases, and 11 bases lay between the germline ends. The CDR3 consists of 14 residues. The CDR3 loop is CASSQVGSGTEAFF. The CDR3 DNA reads TGTGCCAGCAGCCAAGTCGGATCGGGTACTGAAGCTTTCTTT. Combining the CDR3 with reference TRBV3-1 and TRBJ1-1 gives the whole variable domain DTAVSQTPKYLVTQMGNDKSIKCEQNLGHDTMYWYKQDSKKFLKIMFSYNNKELIINETVPNRFSPKSPDKAHLNLHINSLELGDSAVYFCASSQVGSGTEAFFGQGTRLTVV.

The V call is TRBV29-1, the J call TRBJ2-3; tentative D call: TRBD2 (6 bases). The ends were cut back, 7 bases at V and 2 bases at J, with 16 bases in the middle. Germline CDR1 reads SQVTM; CDR2 reads ANQGSEA. The CDR3 is 14 amino acids. CDR3 in DNA: TGCAGCGGCCTGGAGGGTGAGAACACAGATACGCAGTATTTT. Amino acids: CSGLEGENTDTQYF.

This clonotype has just a few counts. This chain joins TRBV18 and TRBJ2-1; 8 positions agree with TRBD2. Trimming cost V 6 bases and J 7 bases; bases outside gene matches: 8. Germline assignment: CDR1 KGHSH and CDR2 LQKENI. The length of the CDR3 is 14 residues. The CDR3, as DNA: TGTGCCAGCTCCCCCGTTAGCGGGGCTAATGAGCAGTTCTTC. Translated: CASSPVSGANEQFF. The whole variable domain, filled in from reference TRBV18 and TRBJ2-1, reads NAGVMQNPRHLVRRRGQEARLRCSPMKGHSHVYWYRQLPEEGLKFMVYLQKENIIDESGMPKERFSAEFPKEGPSILRIQQVVRGDSAAYFCASSPVSGANEQFFGPGTRLTVL.

V and J are TRBV30 and TRBJ2-3; D is undetermined. Looked up from germline, CDR1 is GTSNPN and CDR2 is SVGIG (reference sequence). The CDR3 runs 12 residues. The germline V and J ends were trimmed by 5 bases and 4 bases, with 10 bases remaining between them. CDR3 in DNA: TGTGCCTGGGCCGTCGGACCAGATACGCAGTATTTT. This sequence encodes CAWAVGPDTQYF.

The table lists this clonotype with many counts. The chain couples TRBV7-2 to TRBJ2-1, with a possible D match to TRBD2 (5 bases). Germline V gene lookup returns CDR1 SGHTA and CDR2 FQGNSA. The CDR3 covers 13 residues. Trimming removed 5 bases at V and 7 bases at J, with 12 bases between. The CDR3, as DNA: TGTGCCAGCAGCCATAGCGCCTTGAATGAGCAGTTCTTC. It codes for CASSHSALNEQFF.

The chain carries TRBV23-1 and TRBJ1-5; D is unresolved. Being an ORF, TRBV23-1 has a function that is uncertain. The V end was cut by 3 bases, the J end by 0 bases, with 12 bases between. CDR3 size: 16 residues. CDR3 loop: CASSHPDSTSNQPQHF. The CDR3 coding sequence is TGCGCCAGCAGTCATCCGGACTCGACTAGCAATCAGCCCCAGCATTTT.

The CDR3, as DNA: TGCAGTGCTAGAGTCCCTAGCACAGATACGCAGTATTTT. Its protein is CSARVPSTDTQYF. The rearrangement joins TRBV20-1 to TRBJ2-3; no clear D gene. CDR1 is DFQATT and CDR2 is SNEGSKA in the germline V gene (reference sequence). The V and J ends lost 1 base and 0 bases respectively, with 5 bases between them. This CDR3 region has 13 residues.

J is TRBJ1-5 and V is TRBV5-1; no definite D call. The CDR3 totals 15 residues. V was cut by 1 base and J by 3 bases, with 11 bases left in between. CDR1 is SGHRS, CDR2 YFSETQ, per germline. The CDR3 coding sequence is TGCGCCAGCAGCTTGCGGATGCAGCACAATCAGCCCCAGCATTTT. Protein: CASSLRMQHNQPQHF. Complete variable domain (other parts from reference TRBV5-1 and TRBJ1-5): KAGVTQTPRYLIKTRGQQVTLSCSPISGHRSVSWYQQTPGQGLQFLFEYFSETQRNKGNFPGRFSGRQFSNSRSEMNVSTLELGDSALYLCASSLRMQHNQPQHFGDGTRLSIL.

J is TRBJ2-1 and V is TRBV5-1; D unresolved. Per germline, CDR1 SGHRS and CDR2 YFSETQ. V lost 4 bases and J lost 7, with 9 bases in between. This CDR3 contains 12 residues. DNA of the CDR3: TGCGCCAGCAGCCCGGACGGTAATGAGCAGTTCTTC. This translates into CASSPDGNEQFF.

This clonotype occurred many times. The chain is built from TRBV2 and TRBJ2-2, with D perhaps TRBD1 (5 bases). Trimming took off 6 bases at V and 0 bases at J, with 8 bases between the two ends. The CDR3 covers 14 residues. Germline lookup yields CDR1 SNHLY and CDR2 FYNNEI. The CDR3 region is CASSRTSNTGELFF. DNA of the CDR3: TGTGCCAGCAGCAGGACATCGAACACCGGGGAGCTGTTTTTT.

The chain recombines TRBV19 with TRBJ2-1; 11 bases align to TRBD2. V trimming: 9 bases; J trimming: 6 bases; junction bases outside the gene matches: 7. The CDR3 contains 14 residues. Germline V gene data show CDR1 as LNHDA and CDR2 as SQIVND (reference sequence). The CDR3 bases are TGTGCCAGCAACCCTAGCGGGGGGTCCAATGAGCAGTTCTTC. Translated: CASNPSGGSNEQFF.

This clonotype was recorded many times. This rearrangement joins TRBV27 to TRBJ2-5; D uncertain. Germline assignment: CDR1 MNHEY and CDR2 SMNVEV (reference sequence). Trimming cost V 2 bases and J 5 bases, with 18 bases left between them. CDR3 length equals 16 residues. The CDR3 DNA reads as TGTGCCAGCAGTTTAATGCCCAGCTCTCTGCCTGAGACCCAGTACTTC. It encodes CASSLMPSSLPETQYF.

This rearrangement joins TRBV4-3 to TRBJ2-3; TRBD2 agrees at 7 bases. V lost 3 bases to trimming and J lost 4 bases; unmatched junction nucleotides: 7. CDR1 is LGHNA, CDR2 YSLEER, per germline. The CDR3 extends over 15 amino acids. In nucleotides, the CDR3 is TGCGCCAGCAGCCACCGAGGGAGGGGAGCAGATACGCAGTATTTT. The encoded protein is CASSHRGRGADTQYF.

The sample holds many counts of this clonotype. The chain carries TRBV3-1 and TRBJ2-7; D is undetermined. CDR3 size: 13 residues. Trimming removed 4 bases at V and 2 bases at J, with 9 bases between. Germline assignment: CDR1 LGHDT and CDR2 YNNKEL (reference sequence). Written as DNA, the CDR3 is TGTGCCAGCAGCCCCTCGGCGACCTACGAGCAGTACTTC. Its protein is CASSPSATYEQYF.

V is TRBV5-1 and J is TRBJ2-3; 7 nucleotides match TRBD1. The germline V gene encodes CDR1 SGHRS and CDR2 YFSETQ. The length of the CDR3 is 15 residues. The trim removed 0 bases at V and 1 base at J, leaving 2 bases unmatched. The CDR3, as DNA: TGCGCCAGCAGCTTGGCCGGACAGGGCACAGATACGCAGTATTTT. Amino acids: CASSLAGQGTDTQYF.

Ten or more counts support this clonotype. The chain employs TRBV28 and TRBJ2-1; D unresolved. The CDR3 covers 15 residues. Looked up from germline, CDR1 is MDHEN and CDR2 is SYDVKM. Trimming cost V 7 bases and J 0 bases, with 13 bases left between them. Here the CDR3 DNA reads TGTGCCAGCACCCTACGCCAGAGCTCCTACAATGAGCAGTTCTTC. Its protein is CASTLRQSSYNEQFF.

This clonotype was observed a few times. The rearrangement links TRBV15 to TRBJ1-2; D gene unclear. Germline assignment: CDR1 LNHNV and CDR2 YYDKDF (reference sequence). The CDR3 is 14 amino acids. Trimming cost V 2 bases and J 4 bases, with 11 bases left between them. The CDR3 nucleotides are TGTGCCACCAGCAGAACCACCCCAGGCTATGGCTACACCTTC. It specifies CATSRTTPGYGYTF.

The genes are TRBV19 and TRBJ2-3; TRBD1 matches at 8 bases. The ends lost 3 bases at V and 1 base at J; junction bases unmatched: 3. CDR1 and CDR2 (germline): LNHDA, SQIVND (reference sequence). The CDR3 contains 15 residues. CDR3 sequence: CASSMTGVGTDTQYF. In DNA form, the CDR3 reads TGTGCCAGTAGTATGACAGGGGTTGGCACAGATACGCAGTATTTT.

This clonotype showed up many times. The gene calls are TRBV6-5 and TRBJ1-1; D is unclear. The CDR3 totals 11 residues. From germline, CDR1 is MNHEY and CDR2 SVGAGI. Between the trimmed V and J ends, which lost 3 bases and 6 bases, there was a span of 5 bases. DNA of the CDR3: TGTGCCAGCAGTTATGGTGCTGAAGCTTTCTTT. It yields the protein CASSYGAEAFF.

This clonotype was counted only a few times. This sequence joins TRBV9 and TRBJ2-1, with a tentative D call TRBD2 (5 bases). Germline CDR1 SGDLS, CDR2 YYNGEE. This CDR3 has 15 residues. Deletions cut 0 bases from V and 7 bases from J, with 14 bases between. The CDR3 region is CASSVDLWERNEQFF. Here the CDR3 DNA reads TGTGCCAGCAGCGTAGATCTGTGGGAGCGGAATGAGCAGTTCTTC.

Note on this clonotype: One junction end disagrees with the germline gene, perhaps due to a read error. This chain links TRBV12-3 or TRBV12-4 with TRBJ1-5; D unresolved. The CDR3 contains 18 residues. The CDR3 spells CTSWPIGDFPYSNQPQHF. The CDR3, as DNA: TGTACCAGCTGGCCAATCGGAGACTTCCCTTATAGCAATCAGCCCCAGCATTTT.

This rearrangement joins TRBV12-3 or TRBV12-4 to TRBJ1-1; the D is unclear. The CDR3 contains 11 residues. With 8 bases removed from V and 1 base from J, the gap between germline ends came to 5 bases. CDR3 sequence (DNA): TGTGCCAGCGGTAAGAACACTGAAGCTTTCTTT. Protein sequence: CASGKNTEAFF.

This clonotype was seen a handful of times. The rearrangement uses TRBV5-1 and TRBJ2-2; possible D gene TRBD2, 7 bases. CDR3 length: 15 amino acids. Trimming removed 4 bases from V and 9 bases from J, with 19 bases in between. Germline V gene sequence: CDR1 SGHRS, CDR2 YFSETQ. For the CDR3, the DNA is TGCGCCAGCAGCCCGGGGGGACATGGGATCCGGGAGCTGTTTTTT. This translates into CASSPGGHGIRELFF. Variable domain in full (rest from reference TRBV5-1 and TRBJ2-2): KAGVTQTPRYLIKTRGQQVTLSCSPISGHRSVSWYQQTPGQGLQFLFEYFSETQRNKGNFPGRFSGRQFSNSRSEMNVSTLELGDSALYLCASSPGGHGIRELFFGEGSRLTVL.

CDR3 sequence reads: CASSDSGSTDTQHF. CDR3 nucleotide sequence: TGTGCCAGCAGTGACTCAGGAAGCACAGATACGCAGCATTTT. This rearrangement joins TRBV6-4 to TRBJ2-3; no clear D. Near its end, the DNA agrees better with TRBJ1-5, so the J call may be wrong. The CDR3 is 14 amino acids. Germline CDR1 and CDR2: MRHNA and SNTAGT.

The gene calls are TRBV20-1 and TRBJ1-2; the D is unclear. This CDR3 has 13 residues. The V end was cut by 5 bases, the J end by 3 bases, with 13 bases between. CDR1 DFQATT and CDR2 SNEGSKA come from the germline V gene (reference sequence). The CDR3 loop reads CSAWILSDYGYTF. CDR3 in DNA: TGCAGTGCTTGGATCTTGTCGGACTATGGCTACACCTTC.

This clonotype was recorded a few times. This chain joins TRBV20-1 and TRBJ1-1; D gene ambiguous. Deletions cut 2 bases from V and 5 bases from J, with 6 bases between. Germline-derived CDR1 and CDR2 are DFQATT and SNEGSKA (reference sequence). The CDR3 is made up of 11 amino acids. The CDR3 DNA is TGCAGTGCTAGACGCAGGACTGAAGCTTTCTTT. Its protein product is CSARRRTEAFF.

This clonotype was seen more than once but under ten times. The genes are TRBV4-1 and TRBJ2-2; D unclear. Germline CDR1 reads MGHRA; CDR2 reads YSYEKL. The germline V and J ends were trimmed by 2 bases and 6 bases, with 22 bases remaining between them. This CDR3 region has 18 residues. In DNA, the CDR3 is TGCGCCAGCAGCCAAAGGCCCCCTGGGGTTCAGTACCCCGGGGAGCTGTTTTTT. Translated, it gives CASSQRPPGVQYPGELFF.

The V and J genes are TRBV20-1 and TRBJ1-1, with D perhaps TRBD1 (6 bases). Between the trimmed V and J ends, which lost 1 base and 0 bases, there was a span of 9 bases. The CDR3 loop spans 14 amino acids. CDR1 and CDR2 (germline): DFQATT, SNEGSKA (reference sequence). The CDR3 bases are TGCAGTGCTAGAGGGACAGCAATGAACACTGAAGCTTTCTTT. Its translation is CSARGTAMNTEAFF.

The CDR3 spells CASKTGVEVTDTQYF. The DNA for the CDR3 is TGCGCCAGCAAGACAGGGGTCGAAGTAACAGATACGCAGTATTTT. This rearrangement joins TRBV5-1 to TRBJ2-3, with TRBD1 identical over 8 bases. The germline CDR1 and CDR2 sequences are SGHRS and YFSETQ. V lost 6 bases, J lost 3 bases, and 9 bases stayed unmatched. The CDR3 extends over 15 amino acids.

This rearrangement joins TRBV6-5 to TRBJ2-7; D is possibly TRBD1 (5 bases). The CDR3 is made up of 14 amino acids. Germline V CDR1 and CDR2: MNHEY, SVGAGI. Deletions cut 2 bases from V and 5 bases from J, with 13 bases between. CDR3 nucleotide sequence: TGTGCCAGCAGTTACCTTGACAGTTTGCACGAGCAGTACTTC. Translating gives CASSYLDSLHEQYF.